This T cell receptor (beta chain) emerged from a study of long-term antiretroviral therapy in people with HIV. Version v3.0 of the immunoSEQ assay ran at survey level. Assay used: immunoSEQ multiplex PCR; TCRdb lists only in-frame clones, some missing. The sample consists of approximately 17,000 clones, around 84% of them appearing once. United States facilities provided treatment to all participants with HIV. This clone has more than one count but fewer than ten. Source: unsorted PBMCs, taken around 3.2 years after starting antiretroviral therapy. The origin of this receptor is a woman in her thirties or forties with HIV.

This CDR3 reads CASSYVGGGYTF. CDR3 DNA sequence: TGTGCCAGCAGTTACGTCGGTGGGGGCTACACCTTC. V and J are TRBV6-5 and TRBJ1-2, with no clear D. Trimming cost V 2 bases and J 8 bases, with 9 bases left between them. The CDR3 contains 12 residues. Germline values: CDR1 MNHEY, CDR2 SVGAGI.